Listed below are T cell receptor beta chains from one sample, sequenced in a study of regulatory T cells in long-lasting Graves disease. MiXCR, applied by TCRdb to the multiplex PCR reads, yields one record per CDR3 protein. In the table there are roughly 350,000 distinct CDR3 sequences, about a sixth of which are singletons. These data were also filed under a second study, of T cells in Graves' hyperthyroidism and ophthalmopathy.

The sample was peripheral blood mononuclear cells (PBMCs), taken at new diagnosis, from a patient treated with antithyroid drugs. The receptors shown here come from a man aged 35 to 55 with Graves disease. Each CDR3 is given without its conserved first and last residue. The order of the fields is J gene, V gene, CDR3 protein.

TRBJ1-5,TRBV16,ASSQSRLSRGGNQPQH
TRBJ2-1,TRBV6-1,ASSEASYNEQF
TRBJ1-5,TRBV28,ASSLGLSNQPQH
TRBJ1-2,TRBV25-1,ASSDPDAYGYT
TRBJ1-5,TRBV27,ASSPSARGHQPQH
.,TRBV28,ASGGTSFWKTQY
TRBJ2-5,TRBV4-2,ASSQELGLAGGLETQY
TRBJ2-5,TRBV7-2,ASRLAAQETQY
TRBJ2-2,TRBV7-3,ASSLRAGESTGELF
TRBJ1-5,TRBV5-5,ASSWGTVGPQH
TRBJ2-7,TRBV11-2,ASSSYPSSYEQY
TRBJ2-7,TRBV6-5,ASSYVALLPSGWEQY
TRBJ1-5,TRBV2,ASTVGAQPQH
TRBJ1-6,TRBV2,ASRSGRGPPLH
TRBJ2-3,TRBV7-3,ASSATAPDTQY
TRBJ2-3,TRBV6-2/TRBV6-3,ASSTRASGITDTQY
TRBJ2-3,TRBV24-1,ATSAGGPTDTQY
TRBJ2-7,TRBV6-5,ASSYSTSWGLDRAYEQY
TRBJ2-3,TRBV7-3,ASSRFRGGTDTQY
TRBJ1-5,TRBV20-1,SASSGTGGVQPQH
TRBJ2-7,TRBV5-1,ASSVRQDSYEQY
TRBJ1-5,TRBV24-1,ATSDKRTGGSQPQH
TRBJ1-3,TRBV30,AWRMGFSGNTIY
TRBJ1-4,TRBV5-1,ASTPGTDREKLF
TRBJ1-1,TRBV12-3/TRBV12-4,ASSPLYNTEAF
TRBJ1-5,TRBV7-2,ASSTGTGNNQPQH
TRBJ1-6,TRBV11-2,ASSTRESPLH
TRBJ1-4,TRBV6-5,ASSYRDSYNEKLF
TRBJ2-7,TRBV7-2,ASSLSGGLTYEQY
TRBJ2-3,TRBV5-1,ASSLGHPTDTQY
TRBJ1-5,TRBV2,ASSASREYYSNQPQH
TRBJ1-2,TRBV30,AWSVSGLYGYT
TRBJ2-7,TRBV2,ASSESRGPHEQY
TRBJ1-1,TRBV20-1,SASDRRTGLNTEAF
TRBJ2-1,TRBV5-1,ASSTGLAGGNEQF
TRBJ1-3,TRBV2,ASTAGIEGNTIY
TRBJ2-1,TRBV2,ASSESRSVDEQF
TRBJ2-2,TRBV20-1,SARDRVGGGTGELF
TRBJ1-6,TRBV12-3/TRBV12-4,ASSSWTGGSSPLH
TRBJ2-3,TRBV2,ASRASGGATTQY
TRBJ1-2,TRBV18,ASSPSRQGLEGYT
TRBJ2-5,TRBV20-1,SARFSTGPMETQY
TRBJ2-7,TRBV6-5,ASSYGPVSYEQY
TRBJ2-2,TRBV12-5,ASGFSDRAGELF
TRBJ1-2,TRBV7-9,ASRAQGEEGYT
TRBJ2-4,TRBV12-3/TRBV12-4,ASSSPRSGLAIKNIQY